One TCR beta chain is described in this entry. This entry comes from a study of T cell responses to AZD1222 COVID-19 vaccine. V was pared by 5 bases and J by 7 bases, with 7 bases of the junction left unmatched. The CDR3 covers 14 residues. Germline assignment: CDR1 LNHDA and CDR2 SQIVND (reference sequence). Data came from immunoSEQ multiplex PCR; TCRdb stores just in-frame clones and leaves some out. Of about 130,000 clones in the sample, more than 70% are singletons; the top ten hold 9% to 15%. The TCR sequence derives from an adult in good health. V usage is TRBV19 and J usage is TRBJ1-4; 7 bases are shared with TRBD1. The sample here was peripheral blood, taken on day 0 of AZD1222 vaccination. Written as DNA, the CDR3 is TGTGCCAGTAGTGTTACCGGGACAGCTGAAAAACTGTTTTTT. It is translated as CASSVTGTAEKLFF.